This TCR beta chain derives from a study of identical twins. From the 5' RACE reads, TCRdb called clonotypes with MiXCR, one entry per CDR3 protein. Of 700,000 to 950,000 distinct CDR3 sequences in the sample, approximately 13% are singletons; the top ten hold around 1.6%. The study, taken as a whole, reports: Possibly, invariant MAIT and iNKT cells partly confounded zero-insertion analyses.

A note on this clonotype: The antigen is undetermined.

Among all donors, each was a healthy Caucasian. The same specimen was also included in a second study, on yellow fever vaccine responses in identical twins.

The sample taken for sequencing was PBMCs. The TCR sequence derives from a woman under 30 in good health.

The CDR3 nucleotides read TGCGCCAGCAGCTTGGAGGCCTCTGGTACGCAGTATTTT. Its protein product is CASSLEASGTQYF. The chain couples TRBV5-1 to TRBJ2-3; D is undetermined. Trimming shortened V by 0 bases and J by 8 bases, and 10 bases separated the two germline ends. The germline CDR1 and CDR2 sequences are SGHRS and YFSETQ. The CDR3 totals 13 residues.